This T cell receptor (beta chain) was sequenced during a study of blood T cell repertoires in COVID-19. Study-level information: In each case, the material was cDNA or gDNA derived from T cells, B-cell-depleted T cells, or PBMCs.

In the source study's methods: Reference gene primers were amplified, and this amplification served to estimate nucleated cell counts. Assay: immunoSEQ multiplex PCR; the TCRdb copy retains only in-frame clones and omits some. The V and J calls and clone size are taken from that table; D and trimming were inferred from the DNA. Among about 210,000 clones listed, approximately 90% were seen once. This clone was recorded a few times. Germline V gene data show CDR1 as MNHEY and CDR2 as SMNVEV (reference sequence). Germline trimming cut 5 bases from V and 6 bases from J; bases unmatched to any gene: 7. The CDR3 consists of 14 residues.

This TCR was recovered from a woman between 40 and 55 years old with acute or convalescent COVID-19. Sequenced material: peripheral blood. The rearrangement uses TRBV27 and TRBJ1-5; 7 nucleotides line up with TRBD1. This chain's CDR3 is CASSVGTDGQPQHF. CDR3 nucleotide sequence: TGTGCCAGCAGTGTAGGGACAGACGGTCAGCCCCAGCATTTT.